The rows below give T cell receptor beta chains drawn from one sample of a study of blood T cells in healthy people across ages. TCRdb re-analysed the 5' RACE reads in MiXCR, keeping a single row per CDR3 protein. The sample includes about 1.8 million distinct CDR3 sequences, around half of them seen just once. Sample: blood. The receptors stem from a woman in her thirties or forties in good health. The CDR3 runs from the conserved cysteine through the conserved F or W. D genes are given only for firm matches. The size entry is marked missing in some rows and otherwise reads once, few, many or a size class.

cdr3_length,j_call,d_call,clone_size,v_call,cdr3_nt,cdr3_aa
14,TRBJ1-2,.,few,TRBV6-6,TGTGCCAGCACCAAACAGGAGGCTAACTATGGCTACACCTTC,CASTKQEANYGYTF
14,TRBJ2-5,.,.,TRBV20-1,TGCAGTGCTATACGTCGGACACTCCAAGAGACCCAGTACTTC,CSAIRRTLQETQYF
16,TRBJ1-2,.,.,TRBV5-5,TGTGCCAGCAGCTCCTGGTTCGGGGGAGGGAGCTATGGCTACACCTTC,CASSSWFGGGSYGYTF
14,TRBJ2-1,.,.,TRBV28,TGTGCCAGCAGTTTATCGGCCCGATACAATGAGCAGTTCTTC,CASSLSARYNEQFF
14,TRBJ2-7,.,.,TRBV5-6,TGTGCCAGCAGCCCCGGACTAGGGGGGAGCGAGCAGTACTTC,CASSPGLGGSEQYF
13,TRBJ2-1,TRBD2,few,TRBV20-1,TGCAGTGCCCCCGGACTGGGGGGGAATGAGCAGTTCTTC,CSAPGLGGNEQFF
17,TRBJ1-1,.,once,TRBV5-6,TGTGCCAGCAGCCAGGCTACACTCGGGTTCTATAACACTGAAGCTTTCTTT,CASSQATLGFYNTEAFF
17,TRBJ2-3,.,.,TRBV21-1,TGTGCCAGCAACAAAGAAGGGCTAGCGGGGAGCACAGATACGCAGTATTTT,CASNKEGLAGSTDTQYF
14,TRBJ2-2,TRBD2,.,TRBV5-1,TGCGCCAGCAGCTCTGCGACTAGCCCCGGGGAGCTGTTTTTT,CASSSATSPGELFF
15,TRBJ2-5,.,few,TRBV7-9,TGTGCCAGCAGCCCCGGGACGGTCATGGGAGAGACCCAGTACTTC,CASSPGTVMGETQYF
14,TRBJ2-7,TRBD2,few,TRBV12-3/TRBV12-4,TGTGCCAGCAGTTTCACCAGGGAGGGAGGCGAGCAGTACTTC,CASSFTREGGEQYF
15,TRBJ2-3,TRBD2,.,TRBV20-1,TGCAGTGCTAGAGAAAGACTAGCGGGTACAGATACGCAGTATTTT,CSARERLAGTDTQYF
15,TRBJ1-4,TRBD1,.,TRBV7-2,TGTGTCAGCAGCCTTCACAGGGGGCAACAAGGGAAACTGTTTTTT,CVSSLHRGQQGKLFF
13,TRBJ2-7,.,.,TRBV24-1,TGTGCCACCAGTGATCAGGCTTTGGGCGAGCAGTACTTC,CATSDQALGEQYF
15,TRBJ1-2,.,.,TRBV2,TGTGCCAGCAGTCCGGACCAAGACAGCCTCTATGGCTACACCTTC,CASSPDQDSLYGYTF
14,TRBJ2-7,.,few,TRBV20-1,TGCAGTGCTAAGAGGCAGGGGACCCCCTACGAGCAGTACTTC,CSAKRQGTPYEQYF
16,TRBJ1-5,.,.,TRBV21-1,TGTGCCAGCAGCAAAGGGACAGGGAGATCCAATCAGCCCCAGCATTTT,CASSKGTGRSNQPQHF
15,TRBJ2-1,TRBD2,.,TRBV7-6,TGTGCCAGCAGCTTAGGCGGGGGGGCAAGGAATGAGCAGTTCTTC,CASSLGGGARNEQFF